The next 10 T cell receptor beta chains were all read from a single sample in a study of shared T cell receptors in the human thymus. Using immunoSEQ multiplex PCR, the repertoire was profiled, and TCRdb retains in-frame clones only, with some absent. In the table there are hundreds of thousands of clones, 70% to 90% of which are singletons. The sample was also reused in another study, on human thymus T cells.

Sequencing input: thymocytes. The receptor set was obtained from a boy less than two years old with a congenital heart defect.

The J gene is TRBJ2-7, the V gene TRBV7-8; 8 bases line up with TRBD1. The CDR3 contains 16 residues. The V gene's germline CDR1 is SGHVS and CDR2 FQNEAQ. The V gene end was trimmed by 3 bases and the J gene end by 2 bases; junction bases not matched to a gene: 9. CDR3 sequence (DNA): TGTGCCAGCAGCTTCGATCCGGGACAGGTCACCTACGAGCAGTACTTC. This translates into CASSFDPGQVTYEQYF.

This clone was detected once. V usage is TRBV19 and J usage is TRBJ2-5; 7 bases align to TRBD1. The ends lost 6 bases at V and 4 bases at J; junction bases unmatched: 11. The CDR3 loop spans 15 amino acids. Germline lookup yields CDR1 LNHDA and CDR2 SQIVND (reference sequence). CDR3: CASRDRPTSLETQYF. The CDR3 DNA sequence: TGTGCCAGTAGGGACAGGCCTACCTCCCTAGAGACCCAGTACTTC. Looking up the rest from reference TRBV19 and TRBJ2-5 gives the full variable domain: DGGITQSPKYLFRKEGQNVTLSCEQNLNHDAMYWYRQDPGQGLRLIYYSQIVNDFQKGDIAEGYSVSREKKESFPLTVTSAQKNPTAFYLCASRDRPTSLETQYFGPGTRLLVL.

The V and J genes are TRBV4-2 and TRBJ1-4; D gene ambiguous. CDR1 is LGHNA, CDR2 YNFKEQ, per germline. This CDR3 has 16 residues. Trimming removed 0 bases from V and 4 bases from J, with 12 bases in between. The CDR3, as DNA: TGTGCCAGCAGCCAAGATGGGAGGATAGGTAATGAAAAACTGTTTTTT. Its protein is CASSQDGRIGNEKLFF.

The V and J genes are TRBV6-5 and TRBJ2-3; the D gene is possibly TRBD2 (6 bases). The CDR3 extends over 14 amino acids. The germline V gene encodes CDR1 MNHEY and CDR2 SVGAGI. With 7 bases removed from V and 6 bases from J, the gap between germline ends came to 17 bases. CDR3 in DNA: TGTGCCAGCACCCGAAGTAAGGGGAGGGATACGCAGTATTTT. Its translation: CASTRSKGRDTQYF.

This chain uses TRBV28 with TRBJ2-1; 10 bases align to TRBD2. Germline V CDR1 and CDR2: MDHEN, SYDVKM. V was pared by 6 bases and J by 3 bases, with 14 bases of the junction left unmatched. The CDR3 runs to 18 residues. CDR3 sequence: CASSSSGGRTASYNEQFF. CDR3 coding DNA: TGTGCCAGCAGCTCTAGCGGGGGTAGAACCGCAAGCTACAATGAGCAGTTCTTC.

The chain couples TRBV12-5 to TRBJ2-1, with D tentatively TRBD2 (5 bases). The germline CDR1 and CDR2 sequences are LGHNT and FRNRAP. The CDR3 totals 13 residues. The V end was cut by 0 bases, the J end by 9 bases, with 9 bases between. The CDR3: CASGLVTAGEQFF. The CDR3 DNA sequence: TGTGCTAGTGGTTTGGTAACCGCGGGTGAGCAGTTCTTC.

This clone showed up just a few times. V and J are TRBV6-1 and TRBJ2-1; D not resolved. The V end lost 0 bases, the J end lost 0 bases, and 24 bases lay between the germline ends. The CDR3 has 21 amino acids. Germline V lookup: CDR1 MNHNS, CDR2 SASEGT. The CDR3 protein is CASSEAWHCGTLLGSYNEQFF. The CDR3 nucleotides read TGTGCCAGCAGTGAAGCGTGGCACTGCGGAACGCTTCTGGGCTCCTACAATGAGCAGTTCTTC.

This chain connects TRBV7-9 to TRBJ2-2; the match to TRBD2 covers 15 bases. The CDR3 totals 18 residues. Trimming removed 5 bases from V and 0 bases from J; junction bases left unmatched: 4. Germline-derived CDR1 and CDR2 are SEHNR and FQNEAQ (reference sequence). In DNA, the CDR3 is TGTGCCAGCAGCCCTGGGACTAGCGGGAGGACGAACACCGGGGAGCTGTTTTTT. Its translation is CASSPGTSGRTNTGELFF.

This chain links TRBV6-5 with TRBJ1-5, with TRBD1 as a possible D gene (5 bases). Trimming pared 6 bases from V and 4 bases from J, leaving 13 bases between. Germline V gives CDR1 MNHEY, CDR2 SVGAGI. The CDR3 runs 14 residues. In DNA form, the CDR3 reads TGTGCCAGCAGGAAGGGGCAGGGTAATCAGCCCCAGCATTTT. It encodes CASRKGQGNQPQHF.

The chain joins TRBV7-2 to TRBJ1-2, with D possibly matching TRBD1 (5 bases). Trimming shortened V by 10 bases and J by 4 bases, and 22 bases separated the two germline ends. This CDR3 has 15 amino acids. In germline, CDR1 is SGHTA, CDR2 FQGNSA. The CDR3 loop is CATLRWAKGCYGYTF. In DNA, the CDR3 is TGTGCCACCCTCAGGTGGGCCAAGGGGTGCTATGGCTACACCTTC.